Presented here are 10 T cell receptor beta chains from one specimen sequenced in a study of cytomegalovirus exposure and HLA in healthy donors (dated by TCRdb to about 2017). Library preparation employed the immunoSEQ multiplex PCR assay. Held by TCRdb, this immuneACCESS table contains in-frame sequences only and omits some clones. Under half of the omission traces to an unresolved V gene where checked; the cause of the rest is unknown. The sample table shows approximately 59,000 clones, and approximately 93% are seen once. The biggest ten clones account for about 1.5% of the sample. The material sequenced was PBMCs. The receptors derive from a woman between 18 and 29 years old in good health and CMV-seropositive.

V usage is TRBV5-1 and J usage is TRBJ1-1; 9 positions match TRBD1. CDR3 size: 14 residues. Germline values: CDR1 SGHRS, CDR2 YFSETQ. J was trimmed by 12 bases and V by 0 bases; bases with no gene match: 9. The chain's CDR3 is CASSLEGGTGKTFF. The CDR3, as DNA: TGCGCCAGCAGCTTGGAGGGAGGGACAGGGAAAACTTTCTTT.

The chain employs TRBV4-1 and TRBJ2-7; a weak D match, TRBD1 (7 bases). CDR1 and CDR2 from the germline V gene are MGHRA and YSYEKL. This CDR3 has 16 amino acids. The ends were cut back, 2 bases at V and 1 base at J, with 15 bases in the middle. CDR3 bases: TGCGCCAGCAGCCAAAAGGCGGGACAGAGTTCCTACGAGCAGTACTTC. Protein sequence: CASSQKAGQSSYEQYF.

In the case of this clone: The junction departs from the called germline gene at one end, perhaps through a read error. The genes are TRBV7-3 and TRBJ2-1; the match to TRBD2 covers 10 bases. The CDR3 loop spans 14 amino acids. Germline loops: CDR1 SGHTA, CDR2 FQGTGA. Written as DNA, the CDR3 is TGTGCCAGCAGCGTAACTAGCGGGGCGGCTGAGCAGTTCTTC. Translation gives CASSVTSGAAEQFF.

The chain has TRBV15 and TRBJ1-5, with 8 bases fitting TRBD1. Trimming cost V 3 bases and J 2 bases; bases outside gene matches: 12. The CDR3 is 18 amino acids. Per germline, CDR1 LNHNV and CDR2 YYDKDF (reference sequence). The CDR3 sequence: CATSSRGRGEGGNQPQHF. In nucleotides, the CDR3 is TGTGCCACCAGCAGCAGGGGGCGCGGGGAGGGGGGCAATCAGCCCCAGCATTTT.

This chain links TRBV30 with TRBJ1-1; the D is unclear. The V gene's germline CDR1 is GTSNPN and CDR2 SVGIG (reference sequence). This CDR3 has 12 amino acids. The V gene lost 0 bases and the J gene lost 6 bases, with 8 bases spanning the gap. For the CDR3, the DNA is TGTGCCTGGAGTGTACAAAGTGCTGAAGCTTTCTTT. Translating gives CAWSVQSAEAFF.

This sequence joins TRBV7-9 and TRBJ2-7; 8 bases line up with TRBD1. The CDR3 spans 19 residues. Germline trimming cut 5 bases from V and 5 bases from J; bases unmatched to any gene: 23. Germline V gene lookup returns CDR1 SEHNR and CDR2 FQNEAQ (reference sequence). The CDR3 sequence is CASSHTQVEPGGARHEQYF. The CDR3 DNA is TGTGCCAGCAGCCACACCCAAGTTGAACCAGGGGGCGCGAGACACGAGCAGTACTTC.

CDR3 coding DNA: TGCGCCAGCAGCCCGGACAGGAAGACTAACTATGGCTACACCTTC. Translated: CASSPDRKTNYGYTF. The V and J genes are TRBV5-1 and TRBJ1-2, with 7 bases identical to TRBD1. CDR3 length equals 15 residues. The germline V gene encodes CDR1 SGHRS and CDR2 YFSETQ. V lost 4 bases and J lost 0; bases outside the gene matches: 6.

The chain has TRBV7-9 and TRBJ2-2; D unresolved. Deletions cut 2 bases from V and 2 bases from J, with 9 bases between. The CDR3 has 15 amino acids. Germline V gene sequence: CDR1 SEHNR, CDR2 FQNEAQ (reference sequence). The CDR3 spells CASSLRDSNTGELFF. The CDR3 DNA follows: TGTGCCAGCAGCTTACGAGACTCTAACACCGGGGAGCTGTTTTTT.

This chain connects TRBV6-5 to TRBJ1-1; TRBD1 aligns across 7 bases. The CDR3 covers 13 residues. Germline V CDR1 and CDR2: MNHEY, SVGAGI. J lost 5 bases, V lost 6 bases, and 6 bases had no gene match. The CDR3, as DNA: TGTGCCAGCAGACACAGGGGTGGGACTGAAGCTTTCTTT. Translated, it gives CASRHRGGTEAFF.

V gene TRBV28 combines with J gene TRBJ1-6, with D tentatively TRBD1 (5 bases). Germline loops: CDR1 MDHEN, CDR2 SYDVKM. The CDR3 spans 17 residues. Trimming shortened V by 4 bases and J by 3 bases, and 16 bases separated the two germline ends. The CDR3 is CASSSSGGVNYNSPLHF. CDR3 in DNA: TGTGCCAGCAGTTCGTCCGGGGGGGTTAACTATAATTCACCCCTCCACTTT.